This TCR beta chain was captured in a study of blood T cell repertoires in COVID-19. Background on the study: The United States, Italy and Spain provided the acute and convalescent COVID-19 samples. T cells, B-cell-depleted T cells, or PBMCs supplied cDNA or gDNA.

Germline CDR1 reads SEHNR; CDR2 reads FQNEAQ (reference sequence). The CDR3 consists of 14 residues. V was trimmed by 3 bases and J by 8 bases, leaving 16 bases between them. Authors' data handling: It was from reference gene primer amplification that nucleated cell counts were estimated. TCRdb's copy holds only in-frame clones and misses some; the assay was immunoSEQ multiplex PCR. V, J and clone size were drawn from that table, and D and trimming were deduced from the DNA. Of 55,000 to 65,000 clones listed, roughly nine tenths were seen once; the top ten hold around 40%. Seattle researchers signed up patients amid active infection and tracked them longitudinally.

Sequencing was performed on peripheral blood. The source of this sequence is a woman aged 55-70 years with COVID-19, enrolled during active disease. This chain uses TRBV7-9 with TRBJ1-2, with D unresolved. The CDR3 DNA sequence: TGTGCCAGCAGCTTGGGCTGGGAGTACTCAGGCTACACCTTC. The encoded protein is CASSLGWEYSGYTF.